This section outlines one TCR beta chain sequence together with its context. Antigen unknown. The authors divided CD4+ cells into CD45RA+ naive and CD45RA-negative memory subsets. This specimen belongs to a study of shared clonotypes between healthy human individuals. The authors distributed each subset's genomic DNA evenly over several immunoSEQ plates. Profiling relied on immunoSEQ multiplex PCR, and the TCRdb table lists in-frame clones only, not all of them. The sample holds 1.6 million or so clones, around 98.5% seen once. Study results and limitations: Clonotype sharing across several donors was observed for around 5% of naive CD4 clonotypes. Non-shared clonotypes were found to have lower generation probabilities than the clonotypes that were shared by all four of the sorted-subset donors.

This TCR was recovered from a man aged 25-45 years in good health. The sample comprised naive CD4+ T cells sorted from blood. Subset specified: CD45RA+ positively selected.

The CDR3 sequence is CATRPEGLGNQPQHF. The DNA of the CDR3 is TGTGCCACCCGACCCGAGGGCCTGGGCAATCAGCCCCAGCATTTT. The chain carries TRBV6-5 and TRBJ1-5; no firm D call. Germline V gene data show CDR1 as MNHEY and CDR2 as SVGAGI. The CDR3 consists of 15 residues. Trimming shortened V by 10 bases and J by 2 bases, and 18 bases separated the two germline ends.